This TCR beta chain was sequenced for a study of OX40 agonist ivuxolimab in advanced cancers. About the study: The drug used for patients, ivuxolimab, was an agonistic anti-OX40 (CD134) antibody.

Notes on this clone: Its cognate antigen is unknown.

The CDR3 totals 14 residues. Germline CDR1 MNHNY, CDR2 SVGAGI (reference sequence). Trimming shortened V by 5 bases and J by 0 bases, and 10 bases separated the two germline ends. The table came from immunoSEQ multiplex PCR; TCRdb's copy has only in-frame clones and leaves some out. This table has 78,000 or so clones, approximately 90% appearing once. The study's findings and limits: There were, on average, more expanded clones in CD8+ T cells than in CD4+.

The chain joins TRBV6-6 to TRBJ1-1, with D unresolved. The sequence was collected from an adult with an advanced solid tumor such as melanoma, head and neck, liver or kidney cancer. The sample consisted of CD4+ or CD8+ T cells sorted from blood, taken in a trial of the OX40 agonist ivuxolimab. The CDR3 DNA follows: TGTGCCAGCAGTATCGGGTTGGTGAACACTGAAGCTTTCTTT. Translation gives CASSIGLVNTEAFF.